This is a list of T cell receptor beta chains from one sample in a study of OX40 agonist ivuxolimab in advanced cancers. Sequencing was performed with immunoSEQ multiplex PCR; in TCRdb, only in-frame clones are kept and a portion is missing. The profile shows about 44,000 clones, about 85% of them singletons. The starting material was CD4+ or CD8+ T cells sorted from blood, obtained in a trial of the OX40 agonist ivuxolimab. These receptors were taken from an adult with an advanced solid tumor such as melanoma, head and neck, liver or kidney cancer. CDR3s include the opening cysteine and the closing phenylalanine or tryptophan. The D gene is left open where the match is weak. Clone size is stated in some rows and not others, as once, few, many or a class when expanded.

D gene | J gene | clone size | V gene | CDR3 DNA | CDR3 protein
. | TRBJ1-5 | . | TRBV21-1 | TGTGCCAGCAGCAAGTGTGGACAGGGCAGGAGCAATCAGCCCCAGCATTTT | CASSKCGQGRSNQPQHF
. | TRBJ2-6 | . | TRBV18 | TGTGCCAGCTCACAGGGGTCTGGGGCCAACGTCCTGACTTTC | CASSQGSGANVLTF
. | TRBJ1-5 | . | TRBV28 | TGTGCCAGCAGTTTTGCCTCAGGGGACCAGCCCCAGCATTTT | CASSFASGDQPQHF
TRBD2 | TRBJ2-7 | few | TRBV11-2 | TGTGCCAGCAGCTTAGCACTAGCGTTGGGCTACGAGCAGTACTTC | CASSLALALGYEQYF
TRBD2 | TRBJ2-2 | . | TRBV11-3 | TGTGCCAGCAGCTCCCCAAGCGGGAGACGCAACACCGGGGAGCTGTTTTTT | CASSSPSGRRNTGELFF
. | TRBJ2-1 | . | TRBV7-3 | TGTGCCAGCAGCTCACGCGGCGGATCTGAACTGCAGTTCTTC | CASSSRGGSELQFF
TRBD1 | TRBJ1-2 | . | TRBV7-2 | TGTGCCAGCAGCTCTCAGGGGGCCGACTATGGCTACACCTTC | CASSSQGADYGYTF
TRBD1 | TRBJ1-3 | . | TRBV5-4 | TGTGCCAGCAGTAGTGGACGGGACAGACGAAACACCATATATTTT | CASSSGRDRRNTIYF
. | TRBJ2-2 | . | TRBV19 | TGTGCCAGTAGTATAAAGGGAGGAGGGGCCGGGGAGCTGTTTTTT | CASSIKGGGAGELFF
TRBD1 | TRBJ2-5 | once | TRBV6-1 | TGTGCCAGCAGCTCCCAGGGGGCCAGTGAGACCCAGTACTTC | CASSSQGASETQYF
. | TRBJ1-2 | . | TRBV28 | TGTGCCAGCACCCCACAAGCAAACTATGGCTACACCTTC | CASTPQANYGYTF
. | TRBJ2-2 | . | TRBV5-1 | TGCGCCAGCAGACGGAGCAACGGGGAGCTGTTTTTT | CASRRSNGELFF
. | TRBJ2-5 | few | TRBV30 | TGTGCCTGGAGCGTCTCCAAAGAGACCCAGTACTTC | CAWSVSKETQYF
. | TRBJ2-5 | . | TRBV11-2 | TGTGCCAGCAGCTTAAAGCGTCTCGCTCCCGGGGAGACCCAGTACTTC | CASSLKRLAPGETQYF
. | TRBJ2-1 | few | TRBV28 | TGTGCCAGCACCCCCGGAGCATACAATGAGCAGTTCTTC | CASTPGAYNEQFF
. | TRBJ1-3 | . | TRBV5-4 | TGTGCCAGCAGCTTGAGGGAGGCTGGAAACACCATATATTTT | CASSLREAGNTIYF
. | TRBJ1-5 | . | TRBV30 | TGTGCCTGGAGTAGTCAGGGGAGGAATCAGCCCCAGCATTTT | CAWSSQGRNQPQHF